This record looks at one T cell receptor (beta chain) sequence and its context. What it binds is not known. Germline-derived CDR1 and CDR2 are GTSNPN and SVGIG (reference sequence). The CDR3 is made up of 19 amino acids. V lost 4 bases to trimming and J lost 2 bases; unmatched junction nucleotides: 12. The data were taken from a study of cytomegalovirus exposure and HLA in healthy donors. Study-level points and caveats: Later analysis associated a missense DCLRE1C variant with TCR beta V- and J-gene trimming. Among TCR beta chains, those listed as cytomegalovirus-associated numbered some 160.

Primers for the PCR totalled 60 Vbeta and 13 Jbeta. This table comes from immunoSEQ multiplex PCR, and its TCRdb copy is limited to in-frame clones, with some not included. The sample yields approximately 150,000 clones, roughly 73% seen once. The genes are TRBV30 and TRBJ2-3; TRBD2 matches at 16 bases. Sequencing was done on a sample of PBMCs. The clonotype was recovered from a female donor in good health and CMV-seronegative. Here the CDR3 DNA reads TGTGCCTGGACCAAAATACCCGGGACTAGCGGGAGGGACACAGATACGCAGTATTTT. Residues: CAWTKIPGTSGRDTDTQYF.